Shown below are 6 T cell receptor beta chains from a single sample sequenced in a study of blood T cell repertoires in COVID-19. Profiled with immunoSEQ multiplex PCR; TCRdb holds only in-frame clones, not every one. The sample has about 75,000 clones; less than 85% are singletons. Sequenced: peripheral blood. These receptors were collected from a human donor with acute or convalescent COVID-19. The donor label of this sample is uncertain.

The rearrangement joins TRBV19 to TRBJ1-6; 9 bases are a match to TRBD1. V lost 7 bases, J lost 7 bases, and 5 bases stayed unmatched. The germline CDR1 and CDR2 sequences are LNHDA and SQIVND (reference sequence). CDR3 length: 14 residues. CDR3 sequence: CASNRQGVNSPLHF. The DNA for the CDR3 is TGTGCCAGTAATCGACAGGGGGTAAATTCACCCCTCCACTTT.

The V and J genes are TRBV30 and TRBJ1-5, with 7 bases that match TRBD1. V gave up 1 base and J gave up 5 bases; unmatched junction bases: 2. The CDR3 covers 13 residues. Germline CDR1 reads GTSNPN; CDR2 reads SVGIG (reference sequence). The CDR3 loop is CAWSAQGYQPQHF. Here the CDR3 DNA reads TGTGCCTGGAGTGCACAGGGGTATCAGCCCCAGCATTTT. Complete variable domain (other parts from reference TRBV30 and TRBJ1-5): SQTIHQWPATLVQPVGSPLSLECTVEGTSNPNLYWYRQAAGRGLQLLFYSVGIGQISSEVPQNLSASRPQDRQFILSSKKLLLSDSGFYLCAWSAQGYQPQHFGDGTRLSIL.

The rearrangement uses TRBV10-1 and TRBJ2-1, with 8 nucleotides matching TRBD2. The CDR3 totals 17 residues. The junction had 12 bases not matched to a gene; V was cut back by 7 bases and J by 1 base. Germline V gene lookup returns CDR1 WNHNN and CDR2 SYGVQD (reference sequence). The CDR3 region has the DNA TGCGCCAGCAAAGTCGGTAGCGGGATAGGATCCTACAATGAGCAGTTCTTC. Residues: CASKVGSGIGSYNEQFF.

The rearrangement uses TRBV7-2 and TRBJ1-2, with D tentatively TRBD1 (5 bases). Trimming pared 1 base from V and 7 bases from J, leaving 13 bases between. The CDR3 covers 14 residues. The germline V gene encodes CDR1 SGHTA and CDR2 FQGNSA. CDR3 sequence (DNA): TGTGCCAGCAGCTTAGGTCAGGGCCACGGTGGCTACACCTTC. It yields the protein CASSLGQGHGGYTF.

The J gene is TRBJ1-1, the V gene TRBV27; D may be TRBD1 (5 bases). Trimming removed 6 bases from V and 6 bases from J, with 26 bases in between. Germline V gives CDR1 MNHEY, CDR2 SMNVEV (reference sequence). This CDR3 region has 17 residues. The CDR3 DNA reads as TGTGCCAGCAGCCTATTATCCTTCGGTCAGGGAGGGCCTGAAGCTTTCTTT. This gives the protein CASSLLSFGQGGPEAFF.

The CDR3 loop is CASRTGQFEAFF. As DNA, the CDR3 is TGTGCCAGCAGGACCGGACAGTTTGAAGCTTTCTTT. This sequence joins TRBV28 and TRBJ1-1; perhaps TRBD1 as D (6 bases). Deletions cut 6 bases from V and 7 bases from J, with 12 bases between. In germline, CDR1 is MDHEN, CDR2 SYDVKM. The CDR3 is 12 residues long.